These T cell receptor beta chains were read from a single sample in a study of blood T cell repertoires in COVID-19. Sequenced by immunoSEQ multiplex PCR; TCRdb stores in-frame clones only, minus some. The sample lists about 120,000 clones; roughly 81% were seen once. Sequencing was done on a sample of peripheral blood. The receptors stem from a human donor in a cohort sampled during active COVID-19. Each CDR3 is given with its conserved first and last residue. The listing skips clone size in some rows; elsewhere it reads once, few, many or a size class.

j_call v_call clone_size cdr3_aa
TRBJ1-6 TRBV25-1 few CASSESWGDNSPLHF
TRBJ2-5 TRBV4-3 . CASSPRGLAGGADQETQYF
TRBJ2-7 TRBV19 few CASSTGLSVHEQYF
TRBJ2-6 TRBV27 many CASSTGQAGANVLTF
TRBJ1-2 TRBV20-1 once CSASPGGGVNYGYTF
TRBJ1-6 TRBV12-5 . CASGGQYNSPLHF
TRBJ1-2 TRBV18 . CASQTGGAGGYTF
TRBJ1-2 TRBV14 . CASSQERGGQRYGYTF
TRBJ2-5 TRBV28 . CASSQTKLAGGPQTQYF
TRBJ2-6 TRBV7-9 few CASSQTGAGANVLTF
TRBJ1-1 TRBV19 . CASSMSRGHLFTEAFF
TRBJ1-1 TRBV15 once CATSRDQNTEAFF
TRBJ1-1 TRBV16 . CASRRDSWPPNTEAFF
TRBJ2-5 TRBV7-9 . CASSLARGGQGQETQYF
TRBJ2-7 TRBV28 . CASRKREGLNEQYF
TRBJ2-7 TRBV7-9 . CASSSGPLVSYEQYF
TRBJ1-1 TRBV11-2 . CASSLVGTGGTEAFF
TRBJ1-5 TRBV5-8 . CASIGQGNQPQHF
TRBJ1-1 TRBV7-9 . CASSLYRVNTEAFF
TRBJ1-4 TRBV15 . CATSMEGGVVNEKLFF
TRBJ1-2 TRBV7-6 . CASSSPGGFDGYTF
TRBJ2-1 TRBV5-4 . CASSSGGTASYNEQFF
TRBJ1-4 TRBV7-9 . CASSLDRATNEKLFF
TRBJ1-6 TRBV18 few CASSPAQAQSPLHF
TRBJ2-7 TRBV30 . CAWDRGSYEQYF
TRBJ2-5 TRBV5-1 . CASSIGLAGETQYF
TRBJ2-1 TRBV6-2/TRBV6-3 . CASSPPGYNEQFF
TRBJ2-1 TRBV5-4 . CASSLGVPGVVNEQFF
TRBJ2-7 TRBV6-2/TRBV6-3 once CASSYSTDSSPYEQYF
TRBJ1-2 TRBV20-1 . CSASRQTGYGYTF
TRBJ2-7 TRBV7-2 . CASSSGTVLYEQYF
TRBJ1-5 TRBV3-1/TRBV3-2 few CASSRSGQGYLGDQPQHF
TRBJ2-6 TRBV9 . CASSVGGSGANVLTF
TRBJ2-5 TRBV30 . CAWDKHRGRWETQYF
TRBJ2-1 TRBV5-1 . CASSLGGGSYNEQFF
TRBJ2-1 TRBV5-1 . CASTPSRTGGLDEQFF
TRBJ1-1 TRBV7-9 . CASSVAGRRNTEAFF
TRBJ2-7 TRBV18 . CASSPGGALGEQYF
TRBJ1-2 TRBV6-5 . CASSSHRGYGYTF
TRBJ1-6 TRBV9 . CASSNDRGLSPLHF
TRBJ2-3 TRBV29-1 . CSVGGPGGGRPDTQYF
TRBJ2-4 TRBV4-3 . CASSQDNSPQGVQAKNIQYF
TRBJ1-2 TRBV25-1 . CASSLGQKSYTF
TRBJ1-1 TRBV29-1 . CSTSDIYTEAFF